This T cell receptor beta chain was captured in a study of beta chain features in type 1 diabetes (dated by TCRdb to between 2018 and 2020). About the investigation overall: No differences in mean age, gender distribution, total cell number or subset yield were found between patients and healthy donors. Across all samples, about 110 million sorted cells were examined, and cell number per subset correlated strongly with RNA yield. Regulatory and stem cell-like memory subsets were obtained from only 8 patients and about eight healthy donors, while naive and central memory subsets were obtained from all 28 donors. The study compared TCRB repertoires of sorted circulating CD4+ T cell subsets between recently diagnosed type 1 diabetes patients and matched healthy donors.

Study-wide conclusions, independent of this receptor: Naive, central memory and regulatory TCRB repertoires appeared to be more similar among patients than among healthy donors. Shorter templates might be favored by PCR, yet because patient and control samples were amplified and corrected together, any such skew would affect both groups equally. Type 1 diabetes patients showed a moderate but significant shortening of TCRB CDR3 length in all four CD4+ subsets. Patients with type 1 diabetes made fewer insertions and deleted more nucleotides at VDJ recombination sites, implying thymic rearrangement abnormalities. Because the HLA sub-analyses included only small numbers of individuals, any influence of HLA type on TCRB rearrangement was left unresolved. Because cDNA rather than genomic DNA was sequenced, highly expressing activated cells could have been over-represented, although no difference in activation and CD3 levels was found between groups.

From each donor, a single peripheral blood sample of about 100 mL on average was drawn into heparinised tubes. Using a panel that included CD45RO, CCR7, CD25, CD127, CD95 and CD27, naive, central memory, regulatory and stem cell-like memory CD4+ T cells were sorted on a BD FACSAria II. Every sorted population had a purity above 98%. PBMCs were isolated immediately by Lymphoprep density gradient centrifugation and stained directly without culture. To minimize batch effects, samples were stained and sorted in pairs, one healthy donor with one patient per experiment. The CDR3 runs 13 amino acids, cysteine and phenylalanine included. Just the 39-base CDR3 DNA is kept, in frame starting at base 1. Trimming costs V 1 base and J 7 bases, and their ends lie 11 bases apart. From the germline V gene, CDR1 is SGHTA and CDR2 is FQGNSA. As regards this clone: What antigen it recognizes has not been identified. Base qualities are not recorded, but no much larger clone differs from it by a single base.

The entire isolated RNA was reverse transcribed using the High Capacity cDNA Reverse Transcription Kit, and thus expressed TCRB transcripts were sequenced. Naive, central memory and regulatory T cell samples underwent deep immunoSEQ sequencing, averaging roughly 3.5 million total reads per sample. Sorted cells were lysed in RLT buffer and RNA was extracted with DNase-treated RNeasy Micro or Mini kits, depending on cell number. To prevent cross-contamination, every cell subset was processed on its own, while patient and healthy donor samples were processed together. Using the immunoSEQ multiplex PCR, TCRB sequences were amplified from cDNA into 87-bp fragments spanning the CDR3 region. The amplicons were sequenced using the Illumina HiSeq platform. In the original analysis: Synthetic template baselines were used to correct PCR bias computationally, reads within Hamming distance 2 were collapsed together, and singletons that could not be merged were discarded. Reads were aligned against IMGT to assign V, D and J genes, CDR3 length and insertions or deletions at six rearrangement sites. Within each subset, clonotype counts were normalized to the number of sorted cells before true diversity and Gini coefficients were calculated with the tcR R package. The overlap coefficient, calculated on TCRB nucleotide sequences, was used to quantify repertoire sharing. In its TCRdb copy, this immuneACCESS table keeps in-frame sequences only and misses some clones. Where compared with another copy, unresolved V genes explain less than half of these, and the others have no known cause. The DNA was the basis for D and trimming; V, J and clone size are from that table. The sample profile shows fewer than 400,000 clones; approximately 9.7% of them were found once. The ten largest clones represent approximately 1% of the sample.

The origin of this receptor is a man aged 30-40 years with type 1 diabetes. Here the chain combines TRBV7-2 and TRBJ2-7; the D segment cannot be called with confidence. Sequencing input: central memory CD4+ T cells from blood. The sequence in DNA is TGTGCCAGCAGCTTAGAAGGCGAGGTGGAGCAGTACTTC. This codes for CASSLEGEVEQYF. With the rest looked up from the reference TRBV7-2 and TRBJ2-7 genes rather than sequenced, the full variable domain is GAGVSQSPSNKVTEKGKDVELRCDPISGHTALYWYRQSLGQGLEFLIYFQGNSAPDKSGLPSDRFSAERTGGSVSTLTIQRTQQEDSAVYLCASSLEGEVEQYFGPGTRLTVT.